This T cell receptor (beta chain) was captured in a study of blood T cells in healthy people across ages. Points from the study as a whole: Greater diversity and more naive CD4+ cells were seen in long-lived donors than in aged donors. Since the PBMCs were unsorted, naive and antigen-experienced cells could not be conclusively compared.

Trimming stripped 6 bases from V and 6 bases from J, with 9 bases between. Germline V gene data show CDR1 as ENHRY and CDR2 as SYGVKD. The CDR3 covers 12 residues. Every donor contributed around 10 milliliters of peripheral blood by blood draw. Next came a second PCR, run for about 7 to 11 cycles, which used a sample-barcoded 5' primer along with a J-beta primer mix. Every single cDNA molecule received a tag from a template-switch adaptor with 12 random nucleotides. MiXCR, applied by TCRdb to the 5' RACE reads, yields one record per CDR3 protein. The sample lists around 800,000 distinct CDR3 sequences, around 45% occurring once. The sample holds one count of this clonotype. Antigen specificity is unknown.

This chain connects TRBV10-3 to TRBJ1-5, with D hard to call. The receptor comes from a man aged 60 to 75 in good health. Specimen: blood. CDR3 sequence: CAISWAGQPQHF. CDR3 DNA: TGTGCCATCAGCTGGGCGGGTCAGCCCCAGCATTTT.